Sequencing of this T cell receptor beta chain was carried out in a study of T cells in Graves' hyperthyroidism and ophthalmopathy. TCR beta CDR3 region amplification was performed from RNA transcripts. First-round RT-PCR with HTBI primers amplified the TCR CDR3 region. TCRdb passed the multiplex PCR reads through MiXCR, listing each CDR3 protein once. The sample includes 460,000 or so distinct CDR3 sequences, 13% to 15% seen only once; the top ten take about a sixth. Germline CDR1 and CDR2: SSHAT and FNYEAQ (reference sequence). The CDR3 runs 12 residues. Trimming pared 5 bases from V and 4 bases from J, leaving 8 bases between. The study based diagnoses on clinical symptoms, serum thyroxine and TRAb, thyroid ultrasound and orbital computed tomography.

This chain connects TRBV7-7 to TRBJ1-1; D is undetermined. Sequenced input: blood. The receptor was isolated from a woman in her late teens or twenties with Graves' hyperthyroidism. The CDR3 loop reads CASSTPTTEAFF. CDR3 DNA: TGTGCCAGCAGCACTCCCACCACTGAAGCTTTCTTT.